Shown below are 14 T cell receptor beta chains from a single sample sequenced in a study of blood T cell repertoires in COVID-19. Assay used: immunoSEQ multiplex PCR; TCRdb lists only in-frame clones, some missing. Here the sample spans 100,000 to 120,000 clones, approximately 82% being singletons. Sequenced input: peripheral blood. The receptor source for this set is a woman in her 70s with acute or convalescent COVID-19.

The CDR3: CASRSSPTSTDTQYF. Here the CDR3 DNA reads TGTGCCAGCAGATCTAGTCCTACTAGCACAGATACGCAGTATTTT. The chain employs TRBV4-2 and TRBJ2-3; D ambiguous. The CDR3 is 15 residues long. V was pared by 6 bases and J by 0 bases, with 13 bases between. Germline CDR1 LGHNA, CDR2 YNFKEQ.

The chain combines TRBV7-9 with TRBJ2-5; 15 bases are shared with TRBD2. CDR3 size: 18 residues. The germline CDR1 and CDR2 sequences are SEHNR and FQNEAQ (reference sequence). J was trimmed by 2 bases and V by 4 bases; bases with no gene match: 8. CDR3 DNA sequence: TGTGCCAGCAGCTCCCCCGGGACTAGCGGGGGGTCTCAAGAGACCCAGTACTTC. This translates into CASSSPGTSGGSQETQYF.

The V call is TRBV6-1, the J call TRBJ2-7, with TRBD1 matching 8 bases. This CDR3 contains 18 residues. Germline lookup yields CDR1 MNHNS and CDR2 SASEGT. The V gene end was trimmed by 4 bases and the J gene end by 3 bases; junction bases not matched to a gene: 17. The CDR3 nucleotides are TGTGCCAGCAGTGCCATACGTTTGTACGTACAGGGGGGCTACGAGCAGTACTTC. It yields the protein CASSAIRLYVQGGYEQYF.

The CDR3 nucleotides read TGTGCCAGCAGTCCGGGGGGTCAGCCCCAGCATTTT. Translation: CASSPGGQPQHF. The gene calls are TRBV28 and TRBJ1-5, with a tentative D call TRBD1 (5 bases). The CDR3 is 12 amino acids. CDR1 is MDHEN and CDR2 is SYDVKM in the germline V gene. V lost 5 bases and J lost 6, with 8 bases in between.

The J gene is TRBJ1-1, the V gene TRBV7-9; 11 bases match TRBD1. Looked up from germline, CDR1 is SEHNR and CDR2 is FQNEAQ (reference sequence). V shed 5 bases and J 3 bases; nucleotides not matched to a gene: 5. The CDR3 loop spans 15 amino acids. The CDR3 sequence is CASSPRTGGYTEAFF. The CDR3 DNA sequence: TGTGCCAGCAGCCCACGGACAGGGGGCTACACTGAAGCTTTCTTT.

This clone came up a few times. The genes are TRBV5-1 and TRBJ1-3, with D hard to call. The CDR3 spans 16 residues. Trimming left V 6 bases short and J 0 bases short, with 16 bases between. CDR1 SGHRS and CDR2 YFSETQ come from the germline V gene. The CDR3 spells CASKRESASSGNTIYF. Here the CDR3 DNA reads TGCGCCAGCAAGCGGGAGTCTGCGAGCTCTGGAAACACCATATATTTT.

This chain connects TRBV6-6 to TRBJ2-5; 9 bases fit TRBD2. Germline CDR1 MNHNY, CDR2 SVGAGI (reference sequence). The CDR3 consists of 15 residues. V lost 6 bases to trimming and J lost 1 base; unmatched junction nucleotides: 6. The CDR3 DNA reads TGTGCCAGCAGGCCACCGCGGGGGGGCCAAGAGACCCAGTACTTC. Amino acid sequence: CASRPPRGGQETQYF.

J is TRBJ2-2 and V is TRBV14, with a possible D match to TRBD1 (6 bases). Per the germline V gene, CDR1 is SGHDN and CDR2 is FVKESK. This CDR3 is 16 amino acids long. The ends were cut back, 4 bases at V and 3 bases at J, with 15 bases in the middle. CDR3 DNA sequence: TGTGCCAGCAGCCTCCCCGTTAACAGGGACACCGGGGAGCTGTTTTTT. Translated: CASSLPVNRDTGELFF.

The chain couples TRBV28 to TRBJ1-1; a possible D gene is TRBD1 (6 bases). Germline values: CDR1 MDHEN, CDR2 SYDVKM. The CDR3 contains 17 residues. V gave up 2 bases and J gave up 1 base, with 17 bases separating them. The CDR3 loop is CASSLPRNDRPNTEAFF. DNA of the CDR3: TGTGCCAGCAGTTTACCACGAAACGACAGGCCGAACACTGAAGCTTTCTTT.

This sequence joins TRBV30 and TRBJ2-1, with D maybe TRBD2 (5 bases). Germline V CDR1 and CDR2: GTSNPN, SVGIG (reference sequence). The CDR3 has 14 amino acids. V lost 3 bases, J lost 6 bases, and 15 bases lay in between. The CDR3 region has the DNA TGTGCCTGGAGGGACTCCGGCCCTCGCAATGAGCAGTTCTTC. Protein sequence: CAWRDSGPRNEQFF.

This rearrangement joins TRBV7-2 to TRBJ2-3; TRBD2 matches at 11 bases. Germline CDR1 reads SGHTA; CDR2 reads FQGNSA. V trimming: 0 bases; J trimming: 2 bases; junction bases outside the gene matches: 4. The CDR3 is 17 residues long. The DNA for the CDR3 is TGTGCCAGCAGCTTAGCGGGGACTAGCGGATACACAGATACGCAGTATTTT. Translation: CASSLAGTSGYTDTQYF.

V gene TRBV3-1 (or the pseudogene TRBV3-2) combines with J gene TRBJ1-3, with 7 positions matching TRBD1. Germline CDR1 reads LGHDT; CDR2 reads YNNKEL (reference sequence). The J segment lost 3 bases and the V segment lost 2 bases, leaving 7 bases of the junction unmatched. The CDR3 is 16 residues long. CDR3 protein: CASSQTHRGNGNTIYF. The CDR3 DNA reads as TGTGCCAGCAGCCAAACACACAGGGGAAATGGAAACACCATATATTTT.

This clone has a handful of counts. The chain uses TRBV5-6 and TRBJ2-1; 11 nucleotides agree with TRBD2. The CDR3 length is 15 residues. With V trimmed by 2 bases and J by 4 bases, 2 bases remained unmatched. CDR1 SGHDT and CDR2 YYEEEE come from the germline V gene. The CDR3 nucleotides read TGTGCCAGCAGCTTCCGACTAGCGGGATACAATGAGCAGTTCTTC. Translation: CASSFRLAGYNEQFF.

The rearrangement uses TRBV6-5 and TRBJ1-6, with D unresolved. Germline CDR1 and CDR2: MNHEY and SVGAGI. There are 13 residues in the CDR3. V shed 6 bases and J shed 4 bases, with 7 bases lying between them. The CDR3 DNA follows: TGTGCCAGCAGGGCAAATTATAATTCACCCCTCCACTTT. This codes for CASRANYNSPLHF.